The T cell receptor beta chain under discussion was sequenced for a study of CD8 T cells in Susac syndrome. Random hexamers were used to reverse transcribe an amount of about 0.45 to 1 ug RNA. The method of amplification for TCR beta CDR3 was immunoSEQ multiplex PCR, covering 54 Vbeta and 13 Jbeta. TCRdb reprocessed the immunoSEQ multiplex PCR reads via MiXCR and lists one record per CDR3 protein. The top ten clones hold 0.11% of a sample with 250,000 to 350,000 distinct CDR3 sequences, 70% to 90% of them seen once. CDR3 length: 14 residues. V lost 7 bases to trimming and J lost 4 bases, with 17 bases between them. CDR1 SGHRS and CDR2 YFSETQ come from the germline V gene.

The TCR was taken from a human donor with multiple sclerosis. The rearrangement joins TRBV5-1 to TRBJ1-2; D gene ambiguous. Sequenced material: CD8+ T cells from PBMCs. The CDR3 reads CASAEGPSSYGYTF. CDR3 coding DNA: TGCGCCAGCGCTGAAGGGCCCTCCTCCTATGGCTACACCTTC.